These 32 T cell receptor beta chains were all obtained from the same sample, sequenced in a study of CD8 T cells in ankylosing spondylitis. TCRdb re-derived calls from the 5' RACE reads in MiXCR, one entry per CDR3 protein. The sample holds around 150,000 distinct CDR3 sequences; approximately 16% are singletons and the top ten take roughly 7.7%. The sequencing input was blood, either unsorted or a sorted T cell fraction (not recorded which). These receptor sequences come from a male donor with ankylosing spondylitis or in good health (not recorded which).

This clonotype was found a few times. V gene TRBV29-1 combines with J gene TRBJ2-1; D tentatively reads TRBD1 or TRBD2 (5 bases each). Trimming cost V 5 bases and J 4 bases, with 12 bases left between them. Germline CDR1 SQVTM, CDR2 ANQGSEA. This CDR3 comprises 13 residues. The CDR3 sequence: CSVTGRLYNEQFF. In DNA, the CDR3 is TGCAGCGTTACGGGACGCCTATACAATGAGCAGTTCTTC.

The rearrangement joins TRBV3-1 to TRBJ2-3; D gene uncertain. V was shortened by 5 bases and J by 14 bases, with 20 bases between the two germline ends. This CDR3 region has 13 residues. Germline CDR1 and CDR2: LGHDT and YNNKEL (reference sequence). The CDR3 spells CASSNDPGNKLYF. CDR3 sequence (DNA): TGTGCCAGCAGCAACGATCCCGGAAACAAGCTGTATTTT.

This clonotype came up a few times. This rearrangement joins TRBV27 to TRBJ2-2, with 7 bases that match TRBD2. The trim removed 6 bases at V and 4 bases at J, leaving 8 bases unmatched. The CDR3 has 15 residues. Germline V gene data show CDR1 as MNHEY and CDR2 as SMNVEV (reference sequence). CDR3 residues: CASRPRGGLTGELFF. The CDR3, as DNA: TGTGCCAGCAGGCCTCGGGGAGGGCTCACCGGGGAGCTGTTTTTT.

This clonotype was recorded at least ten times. The CDR3 loop is CASRGVAGRTEAFF. The CDR3 DNA reads TGTGCCAGCAGGGGGGTCGCCGGGCGCACTGAAGCTTTCTTT. The chain joins TRBV6-4 to TRBJ1-1; the D gene is possibly TRBD1 (5 bases). CDR3 length: 14 residues. Deletions cut 6 bases from V and 4 bases from J, with 15 bases between. Per germline, CDR1 MRHNA and CDR2 SNTAGT.

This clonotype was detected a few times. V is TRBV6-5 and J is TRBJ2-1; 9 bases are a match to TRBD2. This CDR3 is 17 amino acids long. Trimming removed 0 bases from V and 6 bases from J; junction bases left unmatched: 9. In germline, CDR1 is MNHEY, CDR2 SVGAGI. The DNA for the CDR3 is TGTGCCAGCAGTTACTCGATCGAGGCTAGCGGGATCAATGAGCAGTTCTTC. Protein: CASSYSIEASGINEQFF.

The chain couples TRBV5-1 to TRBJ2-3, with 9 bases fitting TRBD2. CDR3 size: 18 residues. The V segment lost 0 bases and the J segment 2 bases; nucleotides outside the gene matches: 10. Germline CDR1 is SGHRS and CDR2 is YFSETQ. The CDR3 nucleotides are TGCGCCAGCAGCTTGGCCGACCAGGGACTAGCCTTCACAGATACGCAGTATTTT. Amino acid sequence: CASSLADQGLAFTDTQYF.

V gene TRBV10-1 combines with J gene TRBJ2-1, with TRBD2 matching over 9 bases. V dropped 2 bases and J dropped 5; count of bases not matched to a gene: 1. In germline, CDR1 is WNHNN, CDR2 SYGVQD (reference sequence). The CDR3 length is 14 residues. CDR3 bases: TGCGCCAGCAGTGAGGCGGGAGGGGACAATGAGCAGTTCTTC. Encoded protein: CASSEAGGDNEQFF.

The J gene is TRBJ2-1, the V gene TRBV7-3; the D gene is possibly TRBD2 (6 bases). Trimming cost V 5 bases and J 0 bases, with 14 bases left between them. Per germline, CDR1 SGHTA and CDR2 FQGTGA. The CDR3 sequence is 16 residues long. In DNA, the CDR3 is TGTGCCAGCAGCCCTGAAGCGGGTGGCTCCTACAATGAGCAGTTCTTC. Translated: CASSPEAGGSYNEQFF.

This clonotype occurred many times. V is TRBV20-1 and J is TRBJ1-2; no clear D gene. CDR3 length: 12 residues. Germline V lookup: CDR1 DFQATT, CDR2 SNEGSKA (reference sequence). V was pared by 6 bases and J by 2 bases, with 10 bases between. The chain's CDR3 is CSAADGNYGYTF. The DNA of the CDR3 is TGCAGTGCCGCCGACGGGAACTATGGCTACACCTTC.

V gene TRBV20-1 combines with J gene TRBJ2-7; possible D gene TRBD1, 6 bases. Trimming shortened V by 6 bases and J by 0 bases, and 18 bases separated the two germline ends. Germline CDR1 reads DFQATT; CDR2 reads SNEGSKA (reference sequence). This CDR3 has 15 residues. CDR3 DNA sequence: TGCAGTGCCGTGGGGGCACCTCACTCCTCCTACGAGCAGTACTTC. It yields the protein CSAVGAPHSSYEQYF.

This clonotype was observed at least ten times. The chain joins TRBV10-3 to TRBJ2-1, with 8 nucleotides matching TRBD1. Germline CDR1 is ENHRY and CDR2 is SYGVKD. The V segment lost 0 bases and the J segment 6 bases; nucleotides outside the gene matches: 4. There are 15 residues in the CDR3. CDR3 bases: TGTGCCATCAGTGAGTCAGGACAGGGTATCAATGAGCAGTTCTTC. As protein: CAISESGQGINEQFF.

The CDR3 nucleotides read TGTGCCAGCAGCCTCGGGACAGGGGGTTACAACACAGATACGCAGTATTTT. Translated: CASSLGTGGYNTDTQYF. This chain links TRBV11-2 with TRBJ2-3, with 11 bases identical to TRBD1. V trimming: 5 bases; J trimming: 2 bases; junction bases outside the gene matches: 9. CDR1 is SGHAT, CDR2 FQNNGV, per germline. CDR3 length: 17 amino acids.

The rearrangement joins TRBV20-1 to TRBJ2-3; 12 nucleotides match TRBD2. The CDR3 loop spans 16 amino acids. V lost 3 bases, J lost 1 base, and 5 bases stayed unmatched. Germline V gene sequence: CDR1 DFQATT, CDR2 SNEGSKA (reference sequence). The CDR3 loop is CSASARLAGGTDTQYF. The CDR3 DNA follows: TGCAGTGCTAGCGCCCGACTAGCGGGAGGCACAGATACGCAGTATTTT.

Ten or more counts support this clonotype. DNA of the CDR3: TGTGCTAGTGGTTCGGGCGGAGCGGGAGTTGGGGATACGCAGTATTTT. This codes for CASGSGGAGVGDTQYF. The V and J genes are TRBV12-5 and TRBJ2-3; 8 nucleotides agree with TRBD2. CDR3 length: 16 residues. Germline V gene data show CDR1 as LGHNT and CDR2 as FRNRAP. With V trimmed by 4 bases and J by 6 bases, 12 bases remained unmatched.

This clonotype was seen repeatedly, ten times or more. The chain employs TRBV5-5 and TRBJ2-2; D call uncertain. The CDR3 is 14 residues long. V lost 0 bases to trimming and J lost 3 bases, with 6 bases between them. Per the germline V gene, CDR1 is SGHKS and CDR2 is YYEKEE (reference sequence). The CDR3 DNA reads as TGTGCCAGCAGCTTGGAACCTTACACCGGGGAGCTGTTTTTT. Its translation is CASSLEPYTGELFF.

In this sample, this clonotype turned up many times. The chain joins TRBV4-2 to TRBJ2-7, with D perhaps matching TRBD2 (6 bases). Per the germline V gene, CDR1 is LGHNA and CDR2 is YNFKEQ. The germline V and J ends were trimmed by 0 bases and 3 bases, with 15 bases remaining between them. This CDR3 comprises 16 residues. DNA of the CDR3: TGTGCCAGCAGCCAAGATCTGGGAGGCACCAACTACGAGCAGTACTTC. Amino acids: CASSQDLGGTNYEQYF.

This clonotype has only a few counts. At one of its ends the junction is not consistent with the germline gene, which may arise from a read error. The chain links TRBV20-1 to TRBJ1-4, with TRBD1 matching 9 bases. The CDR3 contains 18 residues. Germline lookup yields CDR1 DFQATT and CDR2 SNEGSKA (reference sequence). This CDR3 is CCAMDRGTLGPLNEKLFF. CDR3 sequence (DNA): TGCTGTGCTATGGACAGGGGTACGCTCGGTCCTCTTAATGAAAAACTGTTTTTT.

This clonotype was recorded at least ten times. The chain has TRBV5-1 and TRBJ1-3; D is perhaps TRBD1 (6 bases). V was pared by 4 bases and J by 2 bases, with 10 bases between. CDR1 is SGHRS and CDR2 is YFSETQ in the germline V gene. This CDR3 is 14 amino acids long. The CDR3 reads CASSRDRPGNTIYF. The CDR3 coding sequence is TGCGCCAGCAGCCGAGACAGGCCTGGAAACACCATATATTTT.

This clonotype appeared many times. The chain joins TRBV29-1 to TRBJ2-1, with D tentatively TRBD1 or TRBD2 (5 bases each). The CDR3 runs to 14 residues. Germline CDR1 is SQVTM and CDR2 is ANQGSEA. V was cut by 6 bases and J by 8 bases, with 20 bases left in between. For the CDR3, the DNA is TGCAGCGTCATTGACAGTCTAAGCGGCGATGAGCAGTTCTTC. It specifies CSVIDSLSGDEQFF.

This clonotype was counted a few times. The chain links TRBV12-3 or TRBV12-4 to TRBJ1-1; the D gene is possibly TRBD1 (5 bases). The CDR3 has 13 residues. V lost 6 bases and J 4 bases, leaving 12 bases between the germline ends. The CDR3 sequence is CASRGGVTTEAFF. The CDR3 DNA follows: TGTGCCAGCAGGGGAGGGGTAACCACTGAAGCTTTCTTT.

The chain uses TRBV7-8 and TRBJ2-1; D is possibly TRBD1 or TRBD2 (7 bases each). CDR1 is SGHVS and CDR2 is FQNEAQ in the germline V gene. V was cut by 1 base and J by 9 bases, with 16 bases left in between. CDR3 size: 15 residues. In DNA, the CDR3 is TGTGCCAGCAGCTTAGGAGTAACAGGGGAGGGTGAGCAGTTCTTC. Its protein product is CASSLGVTGEGEQFF.

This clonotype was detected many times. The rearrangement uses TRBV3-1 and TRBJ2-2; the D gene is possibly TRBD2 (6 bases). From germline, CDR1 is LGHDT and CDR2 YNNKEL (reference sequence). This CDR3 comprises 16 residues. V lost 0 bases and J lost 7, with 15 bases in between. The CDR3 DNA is TGTGCCAGCAGCCAAGATCTTTTCGGGGGAGGCGGGGAGCTGTTTTTT. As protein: CASSQDLFGGGGELFF.

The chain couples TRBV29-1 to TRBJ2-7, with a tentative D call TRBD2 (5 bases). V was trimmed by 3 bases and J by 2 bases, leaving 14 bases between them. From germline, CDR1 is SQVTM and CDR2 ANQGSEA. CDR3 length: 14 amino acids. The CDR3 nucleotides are TGCAGCGTTGATAGTCCGGGATCCCCCTACGAGCAGTACTTC. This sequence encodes CSVDSPGSPYEQYF.

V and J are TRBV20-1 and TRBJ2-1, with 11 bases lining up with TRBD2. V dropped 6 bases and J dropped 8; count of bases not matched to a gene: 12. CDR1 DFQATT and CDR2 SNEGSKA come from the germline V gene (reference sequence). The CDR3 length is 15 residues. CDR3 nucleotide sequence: TGCAGTGCGAGTAAACTAGCGGGAGCTGGTGATGAGCAGTTCTTC. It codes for CSASKLAGAGDEQFF.

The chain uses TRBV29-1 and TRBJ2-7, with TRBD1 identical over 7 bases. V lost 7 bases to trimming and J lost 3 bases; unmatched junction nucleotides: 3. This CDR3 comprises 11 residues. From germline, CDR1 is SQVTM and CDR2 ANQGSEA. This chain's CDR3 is CSAGTDYEQYF. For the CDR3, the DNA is TGCAGCGCTGGGACAGACTACGAGCAGTACTTC.

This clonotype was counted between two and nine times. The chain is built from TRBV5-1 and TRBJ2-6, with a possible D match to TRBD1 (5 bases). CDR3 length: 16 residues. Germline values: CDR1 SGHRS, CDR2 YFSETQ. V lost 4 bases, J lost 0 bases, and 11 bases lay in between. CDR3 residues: CASSTRQSSGANVLTF. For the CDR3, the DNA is TGCGCCAGCAGCACCCGACAGAGCTCTGGGGCCAACGTCCTGACTTTC.

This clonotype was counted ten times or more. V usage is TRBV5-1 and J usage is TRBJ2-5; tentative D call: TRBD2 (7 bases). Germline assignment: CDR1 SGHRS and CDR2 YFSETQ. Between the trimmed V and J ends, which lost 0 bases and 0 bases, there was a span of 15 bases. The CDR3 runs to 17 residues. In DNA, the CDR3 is TGCGCCAGCAGCTTGGGAATCGCGGGGGCCTACCAAGAGACCCAGTACTTC. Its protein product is CASSLGIAGAYQETQYF.

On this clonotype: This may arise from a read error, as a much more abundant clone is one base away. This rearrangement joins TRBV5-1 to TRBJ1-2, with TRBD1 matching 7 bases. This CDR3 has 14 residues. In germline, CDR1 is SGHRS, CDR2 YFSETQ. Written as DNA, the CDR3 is TGCACCAGCAGCTTGGACAGGACGGCCTATGGCTACACCTTC. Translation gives CTSSLDRTAYGYTF.

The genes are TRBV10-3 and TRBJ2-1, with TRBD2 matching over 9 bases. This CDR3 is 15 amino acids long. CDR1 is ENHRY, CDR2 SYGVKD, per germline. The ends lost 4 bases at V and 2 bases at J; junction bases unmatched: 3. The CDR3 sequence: CAISGAGGTYNEQFF. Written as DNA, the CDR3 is TGTGCCATCAGTGGGGCGGGGGGGACCTACAATGAGCAGTTCTTC.

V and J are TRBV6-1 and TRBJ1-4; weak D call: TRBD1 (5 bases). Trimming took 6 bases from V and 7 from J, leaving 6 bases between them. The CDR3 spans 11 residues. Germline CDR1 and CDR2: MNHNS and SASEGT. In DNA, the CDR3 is TGTGCCAGCAGAAGGGGTGAAAAACTGTTTTTT. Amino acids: CASRRGEKLFF.

CDR3 residues: CSADWSDTQYF. CDR3 DNA sequence: TGCAGCGCTGACTGGTCAGATACGCAGTATTTT. The V gene is TRBV29-1, the J gene TRBJ2-3; D remains unclear. The CDR3 extends over 11 amino acids. The germline V gene encodes CDR1 SQVTM and CDR2 ANQGSEA. Trimming pared 7 bases from V and 4 bases from J, leaving 9 bases between.

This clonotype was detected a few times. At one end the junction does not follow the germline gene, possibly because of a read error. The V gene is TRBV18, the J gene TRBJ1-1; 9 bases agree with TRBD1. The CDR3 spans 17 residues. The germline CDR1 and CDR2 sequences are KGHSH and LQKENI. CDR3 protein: CASSRAGTGLMNTEAFF. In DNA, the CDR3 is TGTGCCAGCTCACGAGCCGGGACAGGGCTAATGAACACTGAAGCTTTTTTT.